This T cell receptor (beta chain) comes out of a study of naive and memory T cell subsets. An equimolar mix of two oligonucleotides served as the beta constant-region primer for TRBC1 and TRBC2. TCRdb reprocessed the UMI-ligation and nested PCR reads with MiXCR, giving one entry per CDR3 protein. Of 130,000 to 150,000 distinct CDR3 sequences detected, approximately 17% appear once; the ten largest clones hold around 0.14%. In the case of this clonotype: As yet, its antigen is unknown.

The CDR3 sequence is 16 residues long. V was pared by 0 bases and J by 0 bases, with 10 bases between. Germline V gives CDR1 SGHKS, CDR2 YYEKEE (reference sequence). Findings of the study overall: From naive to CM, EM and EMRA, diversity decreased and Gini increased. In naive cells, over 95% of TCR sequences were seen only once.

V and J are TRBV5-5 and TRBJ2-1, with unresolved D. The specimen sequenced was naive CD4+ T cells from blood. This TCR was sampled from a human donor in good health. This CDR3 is CASSLVTQTSYNEQFF. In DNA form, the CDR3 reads TGTGCCAGCAGCTTGGTCACCCAAACCTCCTACAATGAGCAGTTCTTC. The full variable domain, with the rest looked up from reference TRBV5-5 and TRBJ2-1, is DAGVTQSPTHLIKTRGQQVTLRCSPISGHKSVSWYQQVLGQGPQFIFQYYEKEERGRGNFPDRFSARQFPNYSSELNVNALLLGDSALYLCASSLVTQTSYNEQFFGPGTRLTVL.